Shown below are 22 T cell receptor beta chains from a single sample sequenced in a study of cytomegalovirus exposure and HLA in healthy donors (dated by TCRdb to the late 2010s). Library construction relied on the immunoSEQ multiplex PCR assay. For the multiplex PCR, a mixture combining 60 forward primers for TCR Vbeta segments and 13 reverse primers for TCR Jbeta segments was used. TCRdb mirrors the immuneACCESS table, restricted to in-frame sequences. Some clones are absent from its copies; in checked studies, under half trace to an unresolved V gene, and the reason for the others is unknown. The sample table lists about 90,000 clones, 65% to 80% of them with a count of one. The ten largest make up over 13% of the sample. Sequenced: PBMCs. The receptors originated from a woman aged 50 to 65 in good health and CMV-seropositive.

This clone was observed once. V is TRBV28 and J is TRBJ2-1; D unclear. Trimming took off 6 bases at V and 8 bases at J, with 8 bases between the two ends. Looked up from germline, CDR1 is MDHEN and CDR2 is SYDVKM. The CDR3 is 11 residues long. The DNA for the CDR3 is TGTGCCAGCAGGTCCGTCGATGAGCAGTTCTTC. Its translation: CASRSVDEQFF.

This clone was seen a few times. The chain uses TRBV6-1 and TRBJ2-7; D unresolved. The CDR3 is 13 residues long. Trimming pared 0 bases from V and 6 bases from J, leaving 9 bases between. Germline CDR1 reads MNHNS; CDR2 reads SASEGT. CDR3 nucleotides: TGTGCCAGCAGTGAAGCGCACTATTCCGAGCAGTACTTC. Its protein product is CASSEAHYSEQYF.

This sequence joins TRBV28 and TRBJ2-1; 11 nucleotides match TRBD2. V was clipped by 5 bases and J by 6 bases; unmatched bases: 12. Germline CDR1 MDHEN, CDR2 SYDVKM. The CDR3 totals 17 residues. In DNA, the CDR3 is TGTGCCAGCAGTCAACCCCTGGTAGCGGGAGGGGGCAATGAGCAGTTCTTC. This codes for CASSQPLVAGGGNEQFF.

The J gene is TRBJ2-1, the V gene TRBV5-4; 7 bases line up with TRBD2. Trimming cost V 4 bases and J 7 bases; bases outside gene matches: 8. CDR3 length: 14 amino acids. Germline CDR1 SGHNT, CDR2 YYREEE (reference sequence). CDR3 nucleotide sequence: TGTGCCAGCAGCCTCCCACTAGCGAGTAATGAGCAGTTCTTC. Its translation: CASSLPLASNEQFF.

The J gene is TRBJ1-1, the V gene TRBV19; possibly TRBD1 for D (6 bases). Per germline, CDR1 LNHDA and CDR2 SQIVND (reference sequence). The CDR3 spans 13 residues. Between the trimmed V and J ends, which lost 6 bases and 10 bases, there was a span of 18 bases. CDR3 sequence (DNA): TGTGCCAGTAGCCCCGGGACAAGATCGGTAGCTTTCTTT. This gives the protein CASSPGTRSVAFF.

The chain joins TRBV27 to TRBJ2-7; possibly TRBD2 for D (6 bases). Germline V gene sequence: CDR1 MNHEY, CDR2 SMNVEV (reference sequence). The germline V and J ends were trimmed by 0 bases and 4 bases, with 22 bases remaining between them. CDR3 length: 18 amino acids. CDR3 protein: CASSLSPPGRGSSYEQYF. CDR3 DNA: TGTGCCAGCAGTTTATCGCCCCCAGGGCGGGGTAGCAGTTACGAGCAGTACTTC.

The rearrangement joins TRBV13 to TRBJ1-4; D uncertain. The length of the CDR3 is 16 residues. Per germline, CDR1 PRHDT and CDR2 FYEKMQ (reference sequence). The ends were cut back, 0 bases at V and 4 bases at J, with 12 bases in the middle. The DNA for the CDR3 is TGTGCCAGCAGCTTAGGCCTACCTAGGCTTAATGAAAAACTGTTTTTT. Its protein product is CASSLGLPRLNEKLFF. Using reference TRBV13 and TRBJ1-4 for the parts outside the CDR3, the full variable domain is AAGVIQSPRHLIKEKRETATLKCYPIPRHDTVYWYQQGPGQDPQFLISFYEKMQSDKGSIPDRFSAQQFSDYHSELNMSSLELGDSALYFCASSLGLPRLNEKLFFGSGTQLSVL.

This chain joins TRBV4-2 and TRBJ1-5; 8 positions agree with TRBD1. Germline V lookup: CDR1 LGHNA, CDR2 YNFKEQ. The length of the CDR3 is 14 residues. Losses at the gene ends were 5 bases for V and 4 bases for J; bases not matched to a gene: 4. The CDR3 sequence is CASSSDRENQPQHF. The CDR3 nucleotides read TGTGCCAGCAGCTCGGACAGGGAAAATCAGCCCCAGCATTTT.

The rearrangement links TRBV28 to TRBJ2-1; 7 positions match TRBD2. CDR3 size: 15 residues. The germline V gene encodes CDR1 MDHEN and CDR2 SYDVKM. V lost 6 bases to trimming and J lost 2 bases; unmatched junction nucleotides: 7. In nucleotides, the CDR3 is TGTGCCAGCAGCGCCGGACTAGGGGCCTACAATGAGCAGTTCTTC. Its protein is CASSAGLGAYNEQFF.

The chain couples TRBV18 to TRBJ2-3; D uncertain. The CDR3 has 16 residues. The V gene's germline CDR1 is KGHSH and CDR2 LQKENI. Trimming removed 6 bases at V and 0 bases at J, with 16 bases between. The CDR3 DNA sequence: TGTGCCAGCTCGCCGTCCTCTGCCTATAGCACAGATACGCAGTATTTT. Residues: CASSPSSAYSTDTQYF.

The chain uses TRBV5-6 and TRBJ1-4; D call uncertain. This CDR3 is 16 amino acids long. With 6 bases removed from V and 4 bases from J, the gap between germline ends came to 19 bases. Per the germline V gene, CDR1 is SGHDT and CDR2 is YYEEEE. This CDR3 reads CASTEEGGSDNEKLFF. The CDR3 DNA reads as TGTGCCAGCACAGAGGAGGGTGGAAGCGATAATGAAAAACTGTTTTTT. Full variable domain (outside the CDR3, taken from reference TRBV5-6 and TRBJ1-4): DAGVTQSPTHLIKTRGQQVTLRCSPKSGHDTVSWYQQALGQGPQFIFQYYEEEERQRGNFPDRFSGHQFPNYSSELNVNALLLGDSALYLCASTEEGGSDNEKLFFGSGTQLSVL.

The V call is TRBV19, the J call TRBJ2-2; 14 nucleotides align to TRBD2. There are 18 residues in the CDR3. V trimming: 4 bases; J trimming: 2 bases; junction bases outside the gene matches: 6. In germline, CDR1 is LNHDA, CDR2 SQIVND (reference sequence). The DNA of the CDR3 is TGTGCCAGTAGTAACCCGGGACTAGCGGGAGTTAACACCGGGGAGCTGTTTTTT. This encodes CASSNPGLAGVNTGELFF.

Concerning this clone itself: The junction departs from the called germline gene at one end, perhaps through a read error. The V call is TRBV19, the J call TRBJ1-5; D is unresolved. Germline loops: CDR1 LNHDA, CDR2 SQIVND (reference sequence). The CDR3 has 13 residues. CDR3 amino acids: CASTVASNQPQHF. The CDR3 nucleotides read TGTGCGAGTACGGTAGCTAGCAATCAGCCCCAGCATTTT.

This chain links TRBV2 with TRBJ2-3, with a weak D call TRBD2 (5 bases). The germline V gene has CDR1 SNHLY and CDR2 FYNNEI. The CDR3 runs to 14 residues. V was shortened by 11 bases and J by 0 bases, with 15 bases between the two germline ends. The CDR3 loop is CAGVWESSTDTQYF. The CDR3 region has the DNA TGTGCCGGAGTATGGGAGTCTAGCACAGATACGCAGTATTTT.

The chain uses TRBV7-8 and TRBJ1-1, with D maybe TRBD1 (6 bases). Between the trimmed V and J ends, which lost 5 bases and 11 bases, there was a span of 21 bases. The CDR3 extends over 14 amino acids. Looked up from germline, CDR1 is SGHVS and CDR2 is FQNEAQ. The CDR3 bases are TGTGCCAGCAGCCTGGGGGCCGGGACGCTAGGGGCTTTCTTT. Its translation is CASSLGAGTLGAFF.

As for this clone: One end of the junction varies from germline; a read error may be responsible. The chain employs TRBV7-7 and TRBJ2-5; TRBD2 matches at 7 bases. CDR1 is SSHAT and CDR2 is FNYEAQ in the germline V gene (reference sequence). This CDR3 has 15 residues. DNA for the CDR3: TGTGCTAGCAGCGCGGGGGACGGGGCCCAAGAGACCCAGTACTTC. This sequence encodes CASSAGDGAQETQYF.

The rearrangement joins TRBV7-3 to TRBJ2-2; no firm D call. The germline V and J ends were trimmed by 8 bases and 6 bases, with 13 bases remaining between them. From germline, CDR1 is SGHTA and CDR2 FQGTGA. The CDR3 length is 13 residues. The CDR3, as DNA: TGTGCCAGCTCCTTGGGCCTCCCCGGGGAGCTGTTTTTT. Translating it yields CASSLGLPGELFF.

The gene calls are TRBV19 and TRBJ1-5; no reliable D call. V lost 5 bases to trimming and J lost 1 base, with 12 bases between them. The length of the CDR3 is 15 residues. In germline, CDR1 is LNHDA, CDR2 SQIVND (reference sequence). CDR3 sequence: CASSLVPGSNQPQHF. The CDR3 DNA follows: TGTGCCAGTAGTCTCGTACCCGGGAGCAATCAGCCCCAGCATTTT.

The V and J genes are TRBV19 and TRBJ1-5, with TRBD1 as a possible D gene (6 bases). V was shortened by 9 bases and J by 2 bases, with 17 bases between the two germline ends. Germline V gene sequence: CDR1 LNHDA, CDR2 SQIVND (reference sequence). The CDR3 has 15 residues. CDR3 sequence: CASSQQGTGNQPQHF. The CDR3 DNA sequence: TGTGCCAGCTCTCAACAGGGAACGGGCAATCAGCCCCAGCATTTT. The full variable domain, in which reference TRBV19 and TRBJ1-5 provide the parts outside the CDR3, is DGGITQSPKYLFRKEGQNVTLSCEQNLNHDAMYWYRQDPGQGLRLIYYSQIVNDFQKGDIAEGYSVSREKKESFPLTVTSAQKNPTAFYLCASSQQGTGNQPQHFGDGTRLSIL.

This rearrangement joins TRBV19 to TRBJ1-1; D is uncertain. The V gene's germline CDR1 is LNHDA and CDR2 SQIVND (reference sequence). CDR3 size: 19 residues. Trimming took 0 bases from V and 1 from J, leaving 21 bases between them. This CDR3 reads CASSIDASRRVSRNTEAFF. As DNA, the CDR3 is TGTGCCAGTAGTATAGACGCTTCGAGGAGGGTTAGTCGGAACACTGAAGCTTTCTTT. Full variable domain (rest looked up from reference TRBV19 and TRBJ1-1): DGGITQSPKYLFRKEGQNVTLSCEQNLNHDAMYWYRQDPGQGLRLIYYSQIVNDFQKGDIAEGYSVSREKKESFPLTVTSAQKNPTAFYLCASSIDASRRVSRNTEAFFGQGTRLTVV.

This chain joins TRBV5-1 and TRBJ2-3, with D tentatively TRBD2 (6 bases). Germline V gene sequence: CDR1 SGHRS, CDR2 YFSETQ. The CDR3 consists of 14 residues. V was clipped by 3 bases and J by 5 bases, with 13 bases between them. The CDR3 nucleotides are TGCGCCAGCAGCTCGATGCTAGCGCAAGATACGCAGTATTTT. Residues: CASSSMLAQDTQYF.

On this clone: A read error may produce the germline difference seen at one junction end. The CDR3 spells CASRVLAGGQLQETQYF. The CDR3 bases are TGTGCTAGCAGGGTACTAGCGGGAGGGCAACTACAAGAGACCCAGTACTTC. This chain uses TRBV2 with TRBJ2-5; TRBD2 matches 13 bases. Per germline, CDR1 SNHLY and CDR2 FYNNEI. This CDR3 is 17 amino acids long.